Following are 5 T cell receptor beta chains from one sample sequenced in a study of cytomegalovirus exposure and HLA in healthy donors. A multiplex PCR was run with 60 Vbeta primers and 13 Jbeta primers. Generated by immunoSEQ multiplex PCR, the TCRdb table keeps only in-frame clones and is missing some. The profile covers tens of thousands of clones, with around 75% appearing a single time and roughly 15% taken by the ten largest. Material for sequencing was PBMCs. The receptors shown here come from a woman aged 40-49 years in good health and CMV-seropositive.

The table lists this clone with a few counts. The V and J genes are TRBV10-3 and TRBJ2-6; possible D gene TRBD1, 6 bases. Trimming stripped 6 bases from V and 0 bases from J, with 12 bases between. The CDR3 is made up of 16 amino acids. Per the germline V gene, CDR1 is ENHRY and CDR2 is SYGVKD. The chain's CDR3 is CAIRGDRFSGANVLTF. The CDR3, as DNA: TGTGCCATCAGGGGAGACAGGTTCTCTGGGGCCAACGTCCTGACTTTC.

J is TRBJ1-2 and V is TRBV4-1; 10 positions agree with TRBD1. Trimming at V came to 0 bases and at J to 4 bases, leaving 8 bases not matched to a gene. Germline V CDR1 and CDR2: MGHRA, YSYEKL. CDR3 length: 17 amino acids. The DNA for the CDR3 is TGCGCCAGCAGCCAAGATTGGGGGACAGGGGCCTTCTATGGCTACACCTTC. It specifies CASSQDWGTGAFYGYTF.

The chain is built from TRBV6-5 and TRBJ1-1, with D unclear. The CDR3 has 13 residues. V was cut by 9 bases and J by 3 bases, with 14 bases left in between. CDR1 is MNHEY and CDR2 is SVGAGI in the germline V gene. The chain's CDR3 is CASRSLGDTEAFF. CDR3 DNA: TGTGCCAGTCGCTCCCTCGGGGACACTGAAGCTTTCTTT.

The chain recombines TRBV7-9 with TRBJ1-3, with D hard to call. CDR3 size: 15 residues. V dropped 5 bases and J dropped 4 bases, with 15 bases sitting between them. CDR1 and CDR2 (germline): SEHNR, FQNEAQ (reference sequence). CDR3: CASSLLGSKGNTIYF. DNA for the CDR3: TGTGCCAGCAGCCTACTAGGGTCTAAGGGAAACACCATATATTTT.

The genes are TRBV10-2 and TRBJ1-2; tentatively, D is TRBD1 (6 bases). V was trimmed by 3 bases and J by 8 bases, leaving 13 bases between them. The CDR3 sequence is 13 residues long. Germline V gene sequence: CDR1 WSHSY, CDR2 SAAADI. The CDR3 region has the DNA TGCGCCAGCAGTGAAGGGACAAAAGGGGGCTACACCTTC. This codes for CASSEGTKGGYTF.